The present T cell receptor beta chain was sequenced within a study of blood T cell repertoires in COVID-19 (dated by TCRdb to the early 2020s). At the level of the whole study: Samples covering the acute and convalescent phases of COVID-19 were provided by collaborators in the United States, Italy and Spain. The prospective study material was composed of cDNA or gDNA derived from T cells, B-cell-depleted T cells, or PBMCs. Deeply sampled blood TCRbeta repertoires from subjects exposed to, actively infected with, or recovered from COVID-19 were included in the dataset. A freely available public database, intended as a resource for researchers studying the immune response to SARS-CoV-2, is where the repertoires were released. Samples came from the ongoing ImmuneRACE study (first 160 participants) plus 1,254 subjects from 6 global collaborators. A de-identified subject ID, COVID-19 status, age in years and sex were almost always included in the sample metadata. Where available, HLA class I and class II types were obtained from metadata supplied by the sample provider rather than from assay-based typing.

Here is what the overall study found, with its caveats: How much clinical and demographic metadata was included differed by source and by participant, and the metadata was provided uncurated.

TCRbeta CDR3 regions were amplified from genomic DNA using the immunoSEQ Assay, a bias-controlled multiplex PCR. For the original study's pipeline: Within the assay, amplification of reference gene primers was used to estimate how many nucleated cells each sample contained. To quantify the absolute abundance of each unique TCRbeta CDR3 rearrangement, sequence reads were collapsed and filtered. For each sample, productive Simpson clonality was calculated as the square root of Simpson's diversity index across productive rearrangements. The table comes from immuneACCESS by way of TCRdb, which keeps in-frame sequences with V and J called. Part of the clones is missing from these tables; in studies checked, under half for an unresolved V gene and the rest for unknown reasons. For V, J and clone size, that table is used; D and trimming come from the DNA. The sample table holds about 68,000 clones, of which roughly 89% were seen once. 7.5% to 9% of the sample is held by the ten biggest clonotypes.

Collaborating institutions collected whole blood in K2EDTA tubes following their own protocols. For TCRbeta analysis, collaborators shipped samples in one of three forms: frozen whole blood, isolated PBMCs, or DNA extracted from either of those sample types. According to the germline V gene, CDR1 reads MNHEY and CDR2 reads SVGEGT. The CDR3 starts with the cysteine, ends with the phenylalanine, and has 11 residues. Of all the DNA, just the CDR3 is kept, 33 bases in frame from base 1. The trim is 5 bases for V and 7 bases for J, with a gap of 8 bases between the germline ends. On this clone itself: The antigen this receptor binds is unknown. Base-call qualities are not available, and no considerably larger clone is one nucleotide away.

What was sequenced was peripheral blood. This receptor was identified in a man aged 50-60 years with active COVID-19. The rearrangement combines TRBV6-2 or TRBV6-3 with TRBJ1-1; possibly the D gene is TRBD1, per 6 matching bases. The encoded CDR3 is CASSMTGEAFF. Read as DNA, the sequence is TGTGCCAGCAGTATGACAGGTGAAGCTTTCTTT.